This T cell receptor beta chain originates from a study of blood T cell repertoires in COVID-19. Individuals drawn from approximately 22 US areas were about 18 to 90 years old. TCRdb's copy holds only in-frame clones and misses some; the assay was immunoSEQ multiplex PCR. Of around 250,000 clones in the sample, 88% were seen once. With V trimmed by 1 base and J by 8 bases, 6 bases remained unmatched. The germline V gene encodes CDR1 SGDLS and CDR2 YYNGEE. The CDR3 has 15 amino acids. The V gene is TRBV9, the J gene TRBJ1-2; 12 nucleotides agree with TRBD1. Sequenced sample: PBMCs or T cells enriched from blood (not recorded which). The receptor was derived from a woman aged 35 to 49 who had been exposed to COVID-19. CDR3 sequence (DNA): TGTGCCAGCAGCGTACGGGGACAGGGGGCAGACGGCTACACCTTC. This gives the protein CASSVRGQGADGYTF.